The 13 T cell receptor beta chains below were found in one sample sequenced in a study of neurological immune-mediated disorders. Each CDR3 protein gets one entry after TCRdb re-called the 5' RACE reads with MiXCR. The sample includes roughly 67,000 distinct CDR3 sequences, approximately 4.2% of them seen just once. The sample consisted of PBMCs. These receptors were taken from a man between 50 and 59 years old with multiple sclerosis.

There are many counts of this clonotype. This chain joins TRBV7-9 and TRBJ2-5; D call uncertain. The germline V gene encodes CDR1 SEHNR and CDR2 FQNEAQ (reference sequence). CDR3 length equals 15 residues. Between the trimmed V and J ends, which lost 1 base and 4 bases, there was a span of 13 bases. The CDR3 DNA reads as TGTGCCAGCAGCTTAGGTGGTAGTTACCCAGAGACCCAGTACTTC. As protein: CASSLGGSYPETQYF. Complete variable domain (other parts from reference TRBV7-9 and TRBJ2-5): DTGVSQNPRHKITKRGQNVTFRCDPISEHNRLYWYRQTLGQGPEFLTYFQNEAQLEKSRLLSDRFSAERPKGSFSTLEIQRTEQGDSAMYLCASSLGGSYPETQYFGPGTRLLVL.

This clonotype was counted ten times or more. The CDR3 reads CASSYSSEQFF. DNA of the CDR3: TGTGCCAGCAGTTACTCGAGTGAGCAGTTCTTC. The chain uses TRBV6-2 or TRBV6-3 and TRBJ2-1, with D hard to call. The CDR3 extends over 11 amino acids. Trimming removed 0 bases from V and 9 bases from J, with 3 bases in between. Germline assignment: CDR1 MNHEY and CDR2 SVGEGT.

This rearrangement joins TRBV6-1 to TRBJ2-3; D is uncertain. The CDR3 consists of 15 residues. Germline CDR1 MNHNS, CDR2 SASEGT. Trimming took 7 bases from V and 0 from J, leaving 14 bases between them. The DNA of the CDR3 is TGTGCCAGCACCCCCTGGGCTGGGAGCACAGATACGCAGTATTTT. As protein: CASTPWAGSTDTQYF.

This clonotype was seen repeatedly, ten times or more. CDR3 residues: CATSTRRLAGGQETQYF. The CDR3 nucleotides are TGTGCCACCAGCACCCGCCGACTAGCGGGGGGGCAGGAGACCCAGTACTTC. The gene calls are TRBV15 and TRBJ2-5; 14 positions match TRBD2. CDR3 length: 17 residues. Unmatched junction bases numbered 9, after V lost 4 bases and J lost 5 bases. Germline lookup yields CDR1 LNHNV and CDR2 YYDKDF (reference sequence).

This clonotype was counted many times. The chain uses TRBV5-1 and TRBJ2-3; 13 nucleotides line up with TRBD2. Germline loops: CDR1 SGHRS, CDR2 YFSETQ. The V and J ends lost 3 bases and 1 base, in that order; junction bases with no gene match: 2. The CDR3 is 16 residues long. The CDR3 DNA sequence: TGCGCCAGCAGCTGGACTAGCGGGGGAGGCACAGATACGCAGTATTTT. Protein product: CASSWTSGGGTDTQYF.

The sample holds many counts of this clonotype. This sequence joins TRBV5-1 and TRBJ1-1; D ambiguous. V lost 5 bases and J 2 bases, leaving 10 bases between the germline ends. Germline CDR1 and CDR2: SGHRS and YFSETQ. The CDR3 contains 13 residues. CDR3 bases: TGCGCCAGCAGACTTGTGGAAAACACTGAAGCTTTCTTT. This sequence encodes CASRLVENTEAFF. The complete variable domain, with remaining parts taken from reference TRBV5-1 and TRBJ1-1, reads KAGVTQTPRYLIKTRGQQVTLSCSPISGHRSVSWYQQTPGQGLQFLFEYFSETQRNKGNFPGRFSGRQFSNSRSEMNVSTLELGDSALYLCASRLVENTEAFFGQGTRLTVV.

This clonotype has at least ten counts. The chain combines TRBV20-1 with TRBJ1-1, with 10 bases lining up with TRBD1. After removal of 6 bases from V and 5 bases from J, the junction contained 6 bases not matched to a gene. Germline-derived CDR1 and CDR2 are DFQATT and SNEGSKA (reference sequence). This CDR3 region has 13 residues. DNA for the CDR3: TGCAGTGCCGCGACAGGGGGCATAACTGAAGCTTTCTTT. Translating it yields CSAATGGITEAFF.

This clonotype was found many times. The CDR3 protein is CASSLTGKSFF. The CDR3 DNA sequence: TGTGCCAGCAGTCTGACAGGGAAGTCTTTCTTT. J is TRBJ1-1 and V is TRBV28; 7 bases match TRBD1. Trimming took 5 bases from V and 12 from J; bases not matched to a gene: 6. The CDR3 is 11 amino acids. Per the germline V gene, CDR1 is MDHEN and CDR2 is SYDVKM.

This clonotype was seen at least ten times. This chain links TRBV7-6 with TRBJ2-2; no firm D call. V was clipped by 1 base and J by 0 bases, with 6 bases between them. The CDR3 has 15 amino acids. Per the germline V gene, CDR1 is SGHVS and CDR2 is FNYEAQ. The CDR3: CASSLEVANTGELFF. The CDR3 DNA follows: TGTGCCAGCAGCTTAGAGGTCGCGAACACCGGGGAGCTGTTTTTT.

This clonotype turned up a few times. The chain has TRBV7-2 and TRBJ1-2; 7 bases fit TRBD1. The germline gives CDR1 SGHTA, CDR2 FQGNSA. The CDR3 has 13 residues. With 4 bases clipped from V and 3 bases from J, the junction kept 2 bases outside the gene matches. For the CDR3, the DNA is TGTGCCAGCAGCTCAGACAGGGACTATGGCTACACCTTC. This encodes CASSSDRDYGYTF.

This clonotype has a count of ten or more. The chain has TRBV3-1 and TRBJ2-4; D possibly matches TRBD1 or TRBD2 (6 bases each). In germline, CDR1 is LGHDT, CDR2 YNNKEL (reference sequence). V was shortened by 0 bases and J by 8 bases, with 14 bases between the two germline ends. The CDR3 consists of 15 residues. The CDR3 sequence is CASSQESGARDIQYF. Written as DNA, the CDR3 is TGTGCCAGCAGCCAAGAGTCGGGGGCGAGGGACATTCAGTACTTC.

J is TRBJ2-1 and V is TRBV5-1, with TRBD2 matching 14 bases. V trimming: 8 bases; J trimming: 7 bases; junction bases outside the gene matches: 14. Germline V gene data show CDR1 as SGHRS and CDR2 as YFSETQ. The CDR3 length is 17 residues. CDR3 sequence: CASTGLAGDPMYNEQFF. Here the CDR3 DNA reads TGCGCCAGTACGGGACTAGCGGGGGACCCTATGTATAATGAGCAGTTCTTC.

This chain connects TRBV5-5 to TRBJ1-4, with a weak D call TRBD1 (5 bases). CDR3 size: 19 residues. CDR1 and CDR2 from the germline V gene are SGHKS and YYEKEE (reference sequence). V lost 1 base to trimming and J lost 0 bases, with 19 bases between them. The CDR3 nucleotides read TGTGCCAGCAGCTTGCGAAGGGACTCGGTCTTTTCAACTAATGAAAAACTGTTTTTT. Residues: CASSLRRDSVFSTNEKLFF.